The source of this T cell receptor (beta chain) is a study of PD-L1 blockade in urothelial cancer. Study overall: Tumors had a median of around 1,400 T cells.

The data were produced by immunoSEQ multiplex PCR, yet TCRdb's version contains in-frame clones alone and is incomplete. The table includes around 350 clones, 25% to 30% detected once. The CDR3 covers 14 residues. V lost 6 bases, J lost 10 bases, and 9 bases stayed unmatched. CDR1 is MNHGY and CDR2 is SAAAGT in the germline V gene. Patients in the study were battling locally advanced or metastatic urothelial carcinoma. This receptor was obtained from a man aged 50 to 60 with urothelial cancer. Sequencing was performed on tumor tissue, taken before atezolizumab (anti-PD-L1) treatment. The chain is built from TRBV6-8 and TRBJ2-1; TRBD2 matches at 10 bases. The CDR3 loop is CASRMSGRGEEQFF. CDR3 DNA: TGTGCCAGCAGGATGAGCGGGAGGGGGGAGGAGCAGTTCTTC.